This T cell receptor (beta chain) derives from a study of T cell responses to AZD1222 COVID-19 vaccine. Study-level points and caveats: Rises in breadth and depth of Spike-specific TCRs came after two AZD1222 doses. Reportedly, nearly half of unique spike TCRs recognized epitopes outside B.1.351/B.1.1.7 mutations. Across spike, vaccine-associated CD4 TCRs were found, dominant at 160-218 and 743-854.

For this clone: Its cognate antigen is unknown.

Germline CDR1 PRHDT, CDR2 FYEKMQ (reference sequence). V was pared by 1 base and J by 0 bases, with 10 bases between. The CDR3 consists of 16 residues. TCRdb keeps only in-frame clones here, not all; method: immunoSEQ multiplex PCR. The data contain more than 100,000 clones, about 85% of them singletons. Pooling covered second doses at about 4 or about 12 weeks. The sequence was collected from an adult who received the AZD1222 COVID-19 vaccine. Source: peripheral blood, taken 28 days after the second AZD1222 dose. The chain couples TRBV13 to TRBJ1-3, with D uncertain. CDR3 in DNA: TGTGCCAGCAGCTTAGAAGGCAGACGCTCTGGAAACACCATATATTTT. Protein: CASSLEGRRSGNTIYF.